This is a list of T cell receptor beta chains from one sample in a study of T cell repertoires in cytomegalovirus infection. TCRdb redid the calling of the reads with MiXCR, one entry per CDR3 protein. The profile covers around 47,000 distinct CDR3 sequences, with about 20% appearing a single time and around 77% taken by the ten largest. No antigens are known for them. The sample was CD8+ T cells from cultured PBMCs, taken from culture after CMV antigen stimulation. The origin of the receptors is a human donor in good health (CMV status not recorded). Some clones in this sample may be carry-over from other donors' samples. Both conserved end residues are part of each CDR3. Fields, in order: D gene, clone size, J gene, V gene, CDR3 DNA, CDR3 protein. D genes are given only for firm matches. Size tells how often a clone was seen (once, few, many) or the class of an expanded clone, and some rows leave it out.

D: .; size: .; J: TRBJ1-2; V: TRBV30; DNA: TGTGCCTGGAGTGTACAGCGGAGTAACTATGGCTACACCTTC; CDR3: CAWSVQRSNYGYTF
D: .; size: few; J: TRBJ2-7; V: TRBV30; DNA: TGTGCCTGGAGTCCCCTGGAATACGAGCAGTACTTC; CDR3: CAWSPLEYEQYF
D: .; size: few; J: TRBJ2-3; V: TRBV12-3/TRBV12-4; DNA: TGTGCCAGCAGTTTAGCGGAACCCCTTACGCAGTATTTT; CDR3: CASSLAEPLTQYF
D: .; size: .; J: TRBJ2-7; V: TRBV11-3; DNA: TGTGCCAGCAGCTTAGATCGGGGACACGAGCAGTACTTC; CDR3: CASSLDRGHEQYF
D: .; size: few; J: TRBJ2-5; V: TRBV7-9; DNA: TGTGCCAGCAGCTCTCTCCAAGAGACCCAGTACTTC; CDR3: CASSSLQETQYF
D: .; size: few; J: TRBJ2-1; V: TRBV4-1; DNA: TGCGCCAGCAGCCAAGATAGGGGGAGGGGTGAGCAGTTCTTC; CDR3: CASSQDRGRGEQFF
D: TRBD1; size: few; J: TRBJ1-2; V: TRBV19; DNA: TGTGCCAGTAGTCTGACAGGGAACTACGGCTACACCTTC; CDR3: CASSLTGNYGYTF
D: .; size: once; J: TRBJ1-5; V: TRBV27; DNA: TGTGCCAGCAGTTTATCAGGCCAGGCCGTTAATCAGCCCCAGCATTTT; CDR3: CASSLSGQAVNQPQHF
D: .; size: .; J: TRBJ1-5; V: TRBV7-2; DNA: TGTGCCAGCAGCTTAGAGTGGGTCTATAGCAATCAGCCCCAGCATTTT; CDR3: CASSLEWVYSNQPQHF
D: .; size: .; J: TRBJ1-4; V: TRBV27; DNA: TGTGCCAGCAGTTTATTCTCCGGGACCTCTCGTCATGAAAAACTGTTTTTT; CDR3: CASSLFSGTSRHEKLFF
D: TRBD1; size: few; J: TRBJ1-1; V: TRBV6-2/TRBV6-3; DNA: TGTGCCAGCAGTACCGGGACAGGGGACATCTGGGCTGAAGCTTTCTTT; CDR3: CASSTGTGDIWAEAFF
D: .; size: .; J: TRBJ2-7; V: TRBV12-3/TRBV12-4; DNA: TGTGCCAGCGCTCCGGCCCCGAAGGGCGAGCAGTACTTC; CDR3: CASAPAPKGEQYF
D: .; size: many; J: TRBJ1-1; V: TRBV6-1; DNA: TGTGCCAGCAGTCCCGACGGGTTCATGAACACTGAAGCTTTCTTT; CDR3: CASSPDGFMNTEAFF
D: .; size: .; J: TRBJ2-7; V: TRBV6-6; DNA: TGTGCCAGCAGTTCAGGGGAATCCTACGAGCAGTACTTC; CDR3: CASSSGESYEQYF
D: .; size: few; J: TRBJ1-1; V: TRBV20-1; DNA: TGCAGCCCCTTCGAGGGGAGAACTGAAGCTTTCTTT; CDR3: CSPFEGRTEAFF
D: .; size: few; J: TRBJ2-5; V: TRBV24-1; DNA: TGTGCCACCAGTGATTTGCGGATTTGGTACTTC; CDR3: CATSDLRIWYF
D: .; size: .; J: TRBJ2-1; V: TRBV7-4; DNA: TGTGCCAGCAGCTTAGTGGGCGGACCTTCCTACAATGAGCAGTTCTTC; CDR3: CASSLVGGPSYNEQFF
D: .; size: .; J: TRBJ1-6; V: TRBV7-2; DNA: TGTGCCAGCAGCTTAGCCCAGAGCTCCTATAATTCACCCCTCCACTTT; CDR3: CASSLAQSSYNSPLHF
D: TRBD1; size: .; J: TRBJ1-3; V: TRBV7-2; DNA: TGTGCCAGCAGCCTTACGGGACAGCAAATCTCTGGAAACACCATATATTTT; CDR3: CASSLTGQQISGNTIYF
D: .; size: .; J: TRBJ2-7; V: TRBV7-2; DNA: TGTGCCAGCAGCTTAGCCGGGTCCCCCGGCGGCTCCTACGAGCAGTACTTC; CDR3: CASSLAGSPGGSYEQYF
D: TRBD2; size: .; J: TRBJ2-3; V: TRBV6-2/TRBV6-3; DNA: TGTGCCAGCAGTTACTTAGCGGGGGATTCTAGCACAGATACGCAGTATTTT; CDR3: CASSYLAGDSSTDTQYF
D: TRBD1; size: few; J: TRBJ2-7; V: TRBV2; DNA: TGTGCCATTACGGACAGGGTCGGCGAGCAGTACTTC; CDR3: CAITDRVGEQYF
D: TRBD2; size: many; J: TRBJ2-5; V: TRBV7-2; DNA: TGTGCCAGCAGCCCTGCCCGGGCGGGGGGGCAGGAGACCCAGTACTTC; CDR3: CASSPARAGGQETQYF
D: .; size: .; J: TRBJ1-5; V: TRBV4-1; DNA: TGCGCCAGCAGCCAAGGCTTACATCAGCCCCAGCATTTT; CDR3: CASSQGLHQPQHF
D: TRBD1; size: .; J: TRBJ1-5; V: TRBV7-9; DNA: TGTGCCAGCAGCGGGGGACAGCTGAATCAGCCCCAGCATTTT; CDR3: CASSGGQLNQPQHF
D: .; size: .; J: TRBJ2-2; V: TRBV7-3; DNA: TGTGCCAGCAGCTTAACTTCAGGGGGGCGTCACACCGGGGAGCTGTTTTTT; CDR3: CASSLTSGGRHTGELFF
D: .; size: few; J: TRBJ1-5; V: TRBV7-9; DNA: TGTGCCAGCAGCTTCATGAACAGGGTTAGCAATCAGCCCCAGCATTTT; CDR3: CASSFMNRVSNQPQHF
D: .; size: .; J: TRBJ2-2; V: TRBV12-3/TRBV12-4; DNA: TGTGCCAGCAGCCCGGGGAGCACCGGGGAGCTGTTTTTT; CDR3: CASSPGSTGELFF
D: TRBD1; size: few; J: TRBJ1-5; V: TRBV29-1; DNA: TGTCCCGGGACAGGGAGGTTCAATCAGCCCCAGCATTTT; CDR3: CPGTGRFNQPQHF
D: .; size: .; J: TRBJ2-5; V: TRBV7-9; DNA: TGTGCCAGCAGCCTTAATGAGCGGAGATCCCAAGAGACCCAGTACTTC; CDR3: CASSLNERRSQETQYF
D: .; size: .; J: TRBJ2-5; V: TRBV30; DNA: TGTGCCTGGAGTTCAGGTGGGGGGCGGAAGACCCAGTACTTC; CDR3: CAWSSGGGRKTQYF
D: TRBD1; size: .; J: TRBJ1-5; V: TRBV6-5; DNA: TGTGCCAGCAGTCTCGGGCCAGGGGGGAATCAGCCCCAGCATTTT; CDR3: CASSLGPGGNQPQHF